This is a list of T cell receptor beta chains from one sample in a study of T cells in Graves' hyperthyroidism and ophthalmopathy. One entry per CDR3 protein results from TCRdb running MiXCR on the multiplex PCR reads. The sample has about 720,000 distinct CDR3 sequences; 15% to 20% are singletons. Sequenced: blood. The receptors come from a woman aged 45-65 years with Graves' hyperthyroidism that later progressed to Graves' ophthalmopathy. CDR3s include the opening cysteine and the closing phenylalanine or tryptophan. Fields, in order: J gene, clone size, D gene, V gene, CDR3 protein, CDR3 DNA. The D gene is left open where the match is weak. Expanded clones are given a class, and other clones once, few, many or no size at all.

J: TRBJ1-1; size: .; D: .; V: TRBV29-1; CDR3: CSVPIIGFRDTEAFF; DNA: TGCAGCGTACCGATCATAGGGTTTCGGGACACTGAAGCTTTCTTT
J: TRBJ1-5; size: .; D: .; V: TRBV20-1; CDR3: CSARPGAGENQPQHF; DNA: TGCAGTGCTCGCCCCGGGGCAGGAGAAAATCAGCCCCAGCATTTT
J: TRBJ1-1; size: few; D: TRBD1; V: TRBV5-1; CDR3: CASSLGDRGLVTEAFF; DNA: TGCGCCAGCAGCTTGGGGGACAGGGGATTGGTCACTGAAGCTTTCTTT
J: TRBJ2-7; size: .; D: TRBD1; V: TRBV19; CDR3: CASSVARDSYEQYF; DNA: TGTGCCAGTAGTGTGGCCCGGGACAGCTACGAGCAGTACTTC
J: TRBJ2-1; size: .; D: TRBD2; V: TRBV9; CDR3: CASSPALAYAGTSPNEQFF; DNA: TGTGCCAGCAGCCCCGCTTTAGCTTATGCCGGGACTAGCCCCAATGAGCAGTTCTTC
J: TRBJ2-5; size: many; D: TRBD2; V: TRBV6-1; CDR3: CASTVREGQETQYF; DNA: TGTGCCAGCACCGTGAGGGAGGGGCAAGAGACCCAGTACTTC
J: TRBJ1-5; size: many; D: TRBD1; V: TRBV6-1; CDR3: CASSTGTDNQPQHF; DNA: TGTGCCAGCAGCACTGGGACAGACAATCAGCCCCAGCATTTT
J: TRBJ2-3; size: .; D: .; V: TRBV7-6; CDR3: CASSLLLSADTQYF; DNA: TGTGCCAGCAGCTTACTACTTTCCGCAGATACGCAGTATTTT
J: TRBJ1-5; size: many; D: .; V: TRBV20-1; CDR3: CSALRPPSGKARPQHF; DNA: TGCAGTGCTCTCCGCCCCCCTTCGGGGAAGGCAAGGCCCCAGCATTTT
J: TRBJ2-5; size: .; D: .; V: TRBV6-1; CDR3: CASSGRWQQETQYF; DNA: TGTGCCAGCAGTGGAAGATGGCAACAAGAGACCCAGTACTTC
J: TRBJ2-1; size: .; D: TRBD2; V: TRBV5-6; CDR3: CASSRRSGRGQFF; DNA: TGTGCCAGCAGCCGCCGCTCCGGGAGGGGGCAGTTCTTC
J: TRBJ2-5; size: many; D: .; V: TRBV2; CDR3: CASTPTGSQTQYF; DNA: TGTGCCAGCACCCCCACAGGGTCGCAGACCCAGTACTTC
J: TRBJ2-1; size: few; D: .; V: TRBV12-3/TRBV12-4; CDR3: CASSYYREGNEQFF; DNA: TGTGCCAGCAGTTACTACAGGGAGGGGAATGAGCAGTTCTTC
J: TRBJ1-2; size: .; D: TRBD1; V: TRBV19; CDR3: CASISPGTGGYGYTF; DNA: TGTGCCAGTATTTCCCCCGGGACAGGAGGATATGGCTACACCTTC
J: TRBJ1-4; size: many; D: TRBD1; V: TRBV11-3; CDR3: CASSYRGGEEKLFF; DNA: TGTGCCAGCAGTTACAGGGGTGGGGAGGAAAAACTGTTTTTT
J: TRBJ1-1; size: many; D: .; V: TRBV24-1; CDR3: CATSDGWGRLHTEAFF; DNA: TGTGCCACCAGTGATGGTTGGGGCAGGTTACACACTGAAGCTTTCTTT
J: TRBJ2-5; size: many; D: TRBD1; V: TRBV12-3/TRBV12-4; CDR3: CASSATGGVGETQYF; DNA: TGTGCCAGCAGCGCCACAGGGGGAGTTGGGGAGACCCAGTACTTC
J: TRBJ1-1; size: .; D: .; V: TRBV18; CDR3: CASSDNLGAGEAFF; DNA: TGTGCCAGCTCAGACAATTTGGGGGCCGGTGAAGCTTTCTTT
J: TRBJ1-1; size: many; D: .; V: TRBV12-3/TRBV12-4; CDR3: CASSSTPGFGTEAFF; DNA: TGTGCCAGCAGTTCGACCCCAGGGTTCGGAACTGAAGCTTTCTTT
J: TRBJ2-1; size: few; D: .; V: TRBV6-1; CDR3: CASSEDVNSYNEQFF; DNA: TGTGCCAGCAGTGAAGACGTAAACTCCTACAATGAGCAGTTCTTC
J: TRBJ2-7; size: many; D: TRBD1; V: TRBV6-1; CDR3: CASSAGTGAPYEQYF; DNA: TGTGCCAGCTCAGCCGGGACAGGGGCCCCCTACGAGCAGTACTTC
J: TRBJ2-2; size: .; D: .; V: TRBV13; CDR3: CASSFGRWNTGELFF; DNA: TGTGCCAGCAGCTTCGGACGATGGAACACCGGGGAGCTGTTTTTT
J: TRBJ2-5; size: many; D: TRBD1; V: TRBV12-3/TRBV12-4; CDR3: CASSLIGTAQETQYF; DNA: TGTGCCAGCAGTTTGATCGGGACAGCGCAAGAGACCCAGTACTTC
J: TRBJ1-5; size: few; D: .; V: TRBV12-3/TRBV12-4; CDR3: CASSFQGPVKSQHF; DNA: TGTGCCAGCAGTTTCCAGGGGCCGGTTAAGTCCCAGCATTTT
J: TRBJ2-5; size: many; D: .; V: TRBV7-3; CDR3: CASSDGSQRGQETQYF; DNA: TGTGCCAGCAGCGACGGTTCCCAGAGGGGGCAAGAGACCCAGTACTTC
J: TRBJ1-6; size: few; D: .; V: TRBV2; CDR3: CASGPSSRLLGLHF; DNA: TGTGCCAGCGGTCCCAGCAGCCGCCTTTTGGGCCTCCACTTT
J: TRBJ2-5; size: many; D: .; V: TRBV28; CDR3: CASSGMDDQETQYF; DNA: TGTGCCAGCAGTGGGATGGACGACCAAGAGACCCAGTACTTC
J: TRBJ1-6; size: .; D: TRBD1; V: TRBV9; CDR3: CASSGGDRRFSPLHF; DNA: TGTGCCAGCAGCGGGGGGGACAGGAGGTTTTCACCCCTCCACTTT
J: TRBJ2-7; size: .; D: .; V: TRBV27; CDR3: CASRDIETYEQYF; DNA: TGTGCCAGCAGGGACATAGAAACCTACGAGCAGTACTTC
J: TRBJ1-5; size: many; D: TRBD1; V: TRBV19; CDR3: CASSTRGQGTSNQPQHF; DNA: TGTGCCAGTAGTACTAGGGGACAGGGGACCTCCAATCAGCCCCAGCATTTT
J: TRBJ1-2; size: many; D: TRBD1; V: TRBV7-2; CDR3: CASSKPTGYYGYTF; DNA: TGTGCCAGCAGCAAACCGACAGGGTACTATGGCTACACCTTC
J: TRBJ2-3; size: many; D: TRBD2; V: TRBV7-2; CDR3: CASSLVFGRVGDTQYF; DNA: TGTGCCAGCAGCTTAGTGTTCGGGAGGGTAGGAGATACGCAGTATTTT
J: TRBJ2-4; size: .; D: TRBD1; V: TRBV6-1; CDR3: CASSEPDRAKAKNIQYF; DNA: TGTGCCAGCAGTGAACCGGACAGGGCAAAAGCCAAAAACATTCAGTACTTC
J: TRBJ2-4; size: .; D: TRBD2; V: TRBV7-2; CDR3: CASRASGGAVDIQYF; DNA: TGTGCCAGCCGTGCTAGCGGGGGGGCGGTAGACATTCAGTACTTC
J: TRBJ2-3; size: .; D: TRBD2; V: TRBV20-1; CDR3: CSAHVWGGGVTDTQYF; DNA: TGCAGTGCCCACGTCTGGGGGGGGGGGGTCACAGATACGCAGTATTTT
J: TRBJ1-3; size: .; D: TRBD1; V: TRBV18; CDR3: CASSPREGAGSGNTIYF; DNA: TGTGCCAGCTCACCACGAGAGGGGGCAGGCTCTGGAAACACCATATATTTT
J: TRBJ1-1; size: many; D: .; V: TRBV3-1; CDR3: CASSQRQANTEAFF; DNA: TGTGCCAGCAGCCAGAGACAGGCGAACACTGAAGCTTTCTTT
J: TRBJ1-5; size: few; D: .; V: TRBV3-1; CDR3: CASSQGGLGPDSNQPQHF; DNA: TGTGCCAGCAGCCAAGGAGGCCTGGGGCCGGATAGCAATCAGCCCCAGCATTTT
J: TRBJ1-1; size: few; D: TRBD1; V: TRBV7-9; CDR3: CASSYFGQGDTEAFF; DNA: TGTGCCAGCAGTTATTTTGGACAGGGGGATACTGAAGCTTTCTTT
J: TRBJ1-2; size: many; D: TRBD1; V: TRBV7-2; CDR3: CASSHRGYGYTF; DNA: TGTGCCAGCAGCCACAGGGGCTATGGCTACACCTTC
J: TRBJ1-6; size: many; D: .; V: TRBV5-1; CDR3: CASSFAAAGSPLHF; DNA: TGCGCCAGCAGCTTCGCCGCGGCCGGTTCACCCCTCCACTTT
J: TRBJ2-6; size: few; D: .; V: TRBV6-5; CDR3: CASSYGGGANVLTF; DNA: TGTGCCAGCAGTTACGGTGGTGGGGCCAACGTCCTGACTTTC
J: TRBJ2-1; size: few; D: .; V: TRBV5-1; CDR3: CASSDGGSPNEQFF; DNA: TGCGCCAGCAGTGATGGAGGGAGTCCCAATGAGCAGTTCTTC
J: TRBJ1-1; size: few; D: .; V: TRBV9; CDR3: CASSLQGYNTEAFF; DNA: TGTGCCAGCAGCTTACAGGGTTATAACACTGAAGCTTTCTTT
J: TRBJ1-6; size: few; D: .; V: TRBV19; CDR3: CASRVAGQGQPLHF; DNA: TGTGCCAGTAGGGTCGCGGGACAAGGTCAACCCCTCCACTTT
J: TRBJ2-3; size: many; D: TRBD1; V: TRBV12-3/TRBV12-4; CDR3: CASSSRQGGSTDTQYF; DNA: TGTGCCAGCAGTTCGCGACAGGGGGGGAGCACAGATACGCAGTATTTT
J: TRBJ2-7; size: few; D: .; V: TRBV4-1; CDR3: CASSQDPRVPTYEQYF; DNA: TGCGCCAGCAGCCAAGATCCACGGGTCCCCACCTACGAGCAGTACTTC
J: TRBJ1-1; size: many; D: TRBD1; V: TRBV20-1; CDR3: CSAIDGTGGTEAFF; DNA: TGCAGTGCTATTGACGGGACAGGGGGCACTGAAGCTTTCTTT
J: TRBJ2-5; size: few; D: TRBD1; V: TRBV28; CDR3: CASSLYPGGSQETQYF; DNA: TGTGCCAGCAGTTTATATCCAGGGGGATCCCAAGAGACCCAGTACTTC
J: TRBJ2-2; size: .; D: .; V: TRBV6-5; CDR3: CASSSWGRTGELFF; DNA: TGTGCCAGCAGTTCGTGGGGGCGCACCGGGGAGCTGTTTTTT
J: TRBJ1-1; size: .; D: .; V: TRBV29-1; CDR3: CSVQAAGFSTEAFF; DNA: TGCAGCGTTCAGGCAGCTGGATTCTCCACTGAAGCTTTCTTT